This T cell receptor (beta chain) was obtained from a study of response to subunit inactivated influenza vaccine. TCRdb fed the RT-PCR reads into MiXCR, producing one record per CDR3 protein. The sample comprises under 200,000 distinct CDR3 sequences, less than 15% of which are singletons, and around 28% rests with the top ten. The CDR3 is made up of 15 amino acids. The germline gives CDR1 SEHNR, CDR2 FQNEAQ (reference sequence). The J segment lost 8 bases and the V segment lost 3 bases, leaving 10 bases of the junction unmatched. In addition, the sample was reused for a study of T cells expressing NK-cell markers. That work contributes: Production of TCR beta cDNA relied on 5'RACE template switching with UMIs. An anti-gamma-delta TCR antibody confined sorting to alpha-beta TCR T cells across several of the experiments.

The TCR was taken from a man between 45 and 60 years old who received an inactivated influenza vaccine. The sequencing here drew on CD8+ T cells sorted from PBMCs, taken 11 to 12 days after vaccination. The J gene is TRBJ2-1, the V gene TRBV7-9, with 7 bases lining up with TRBD2. The CDR3 DNA reads as TGTGCCAGCAGCTTTAGGCTAGCGGAAGGACATGAGCAGTTCTTC. Protein product: CASSFRLAEGHEQFF.